This T cell receptor beta chain comes out of a study of blood T cell repertoires in COVID-19. The wider study: Samples representing acute and convalescent COVID-19 were sourced from the United States, Italy and Spain.

Per the original data handling: Researchers report that nucleated cell counts were estimated from reference gene primer amplification. Sequencing was performed with immunoSEQ multiplex PCR; in TCRdb, only in-frame clones are kept and a portion is missing. V and J calls and clone size come straight from that table; D and trimming were deduced from the DNA. The sample has around 140,000 clones, about 86% seen once. From germline, CDR1 is SGHRS and CDR2 YFSETQ. V was shortened by 1 base and J by 6 bases, with 11 bases between the two germline ends. The CDR3 has 13 amino acids. The chain recombines TRBV5-1 with TRBJ2-7; no definite D call. Sequenced input: peripheral blood. The clonotype was recovered from a woman aged 55 to 70 with acute or convalescent COVID-19. CDR3 residues: CASSLTAFGEQYF. The CDR3 nucleotides are TGCGCCAGCAGCTTGACCGCTTTCGGCGAGCAGTACTTC. The entire variable domain, with the rest obtained from reference TRBV5-1 and TRBJ2-7, is as follows: KAGVTQTPRYLIKTRGQQVTLSCSPISGHRSVSWYQQTPGQGLQFLFEYFSETQRNKGNFPGRFSGRQFSNSRSEMNVSTLELGDSALYLCASSLTAFGEQYFGPGTRLTVT.